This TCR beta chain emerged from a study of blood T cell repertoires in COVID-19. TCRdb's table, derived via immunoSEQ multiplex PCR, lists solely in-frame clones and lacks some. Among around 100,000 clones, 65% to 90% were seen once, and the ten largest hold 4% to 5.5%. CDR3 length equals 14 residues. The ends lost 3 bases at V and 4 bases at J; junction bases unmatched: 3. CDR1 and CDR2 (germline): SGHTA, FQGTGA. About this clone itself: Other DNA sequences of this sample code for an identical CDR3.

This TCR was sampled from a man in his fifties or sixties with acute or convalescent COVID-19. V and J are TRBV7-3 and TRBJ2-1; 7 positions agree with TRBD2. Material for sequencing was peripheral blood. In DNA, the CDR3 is TGTGCCAGCAGCTTTCAGCGGGGTTACAATGAGCAGTTCTTC. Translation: CASSFQRGYNEQFF.